The clone carrying this TCR beta chain appeared a single time. The germline CDR1 and CDR2 sequences are SQVTM and ANQGSEA. After removal of 7 bases from V and 6 bases from J, the junction contained 12 bases not matched to a gene. The length of the CDR3 is 14 residues. This record belongs to a study of shared clonotypes between healthy human individuals. The overall study: CD8 memory received one plate per donor, CD8 naive two, CD4 memory three and CD4 naive three.

Authors' processing steps: Junction-only sequences without quality scores were provided by ImmunoSEQ, so filtering was different. Profiling relied on immunoSEQ multiplex PCR, and the TCRdb table lists in-frame clones only, not all of them. The V and J calls and clone size were taken over from that table, and D and trimming were inferred from the DNA. The table records some 500,000 clones, 90% to 97% of them present only once. Sequencing input: naive CD4+ T cells sorted from blood. As to subset: CD45RA+ positively selected. This TCR was recovered from a woman in her 30s in good health. The chain is built from TRBV29-1 and TRBJ2-7; 10 positions agree with TRBD1. The CDR3 nucleotides read TGCAGCGCAGCCACCGGGACAGGGGTGGGCGAGCAGTACTTC. Translation gives CSAATGTGVGEQYF.